The rows below give T cell receptor beta chains drawn from one sample of a study of technical replicates of blood from a few donors. Measured with immunoSEQ multiplex PCR; TCRdb has only the in-frame clones, and not every one. Of over 15,000 clones in the sample, 85% to 90% were seen once. The sample was PBMCs. These receptors all come from a human donor in good health. The CDR3 runs from the conserved cysteine through the conserved F or W. A D gene is named only where the DNA matches it firmly. For some rows the clone size is stated as once, few or many, or as a class when expanded; others skip it.

j_call clone_size v_call d_call cdr3_nt cdr3_aa
TRBJ1-1 NA TRBV6-5 NA TGTGCCAGCAGTTACTCTCGGACTGAAGCTTTCTTT CASSYSRTEAFF
TRBJ2-7 NA TRBV28 NA TGTGCCAGCGTGCCTCCGGGACACCGCTACGAGCAGTACTTC CASVPPGHRYEQYF
TRBJ2-7 NA TRBV10-2 TRBD2 TGCGCCAGCGGAAGCGGGAGGTTGAACGAGCAGTACTTC CASGSGRLNEQYF
TRBJ2-1 NA TRBV11-1 TRBD2 TGTGCCAGCAGCTTAGCCTCTAGCGGGGATAGTGGTGAGCAGTTCTTC CASSLASSGDSGEQFF
TRBJ2-5 NA TRBV5-1 NA TGCGCCAGCAGCTTGGTGGGGAGTCAAGAGACCCAGTACTTC CASSLVGSQETQYF
TRBJ2-2 NA TRBV2 NA TGTGCCAGCCAAGCCGTGGTCCGGAACACCGGGGAGCTGTTTTTT CASQAVVRNTGELFF
TRBJ2-1 NA TRBV5-1 TRBD2 TGCGCCAGCAGCTTGGTCGGGGGCGGACTAGCGGGAGGTTTTTCCTACAATGAGCAGTTCTTC CASSLVGGGLAGGFSYNEQFF
TRBJ2-2 NA TRBV30 TRBD1 TGTGCCTGGAGTTGGATTAGGACAGGAAGCGAGATCGAGAACACCGGGGAGCTGTTTTTT CAWSWIRTGSEIENTGELFF
TRBJ2-7 NA TRBV7-8 NA TGTGCCAGCAGCTTAGTTGCGGTCGGGACTCTGAGCTACGAGCAGTACTTC CASSLVAVGTLSYEQYF
TRBJ1-1 NA TRBV6-1 TRBD1 TGTGCCAGCAGTGAGGGGACAGGGGACACTGAAGCTTTCTTT CASSEGTGDTEAFF
TRBJ2-1 NA TRBV4-1 NA TGCGCCAGCAGCCAGGGGGACTTTGGGATCAATGAGCAGTTCTTC CASSQGDFGINEQFF
TRBJ1-5 NA TRBV19 TRBD1 TGTGCCAGTAGTTCGGACAGGGGGCTTGGTCAGCCCCAGCATTTT CASSSDRGLGQPQHF
TRBJ2-1 NA TRBV19 TRBD2 TGTGCCAGTAGTTCTGGATCGGCGGGAGGTGGGTCCTACAATGAGCAGTTCTTC CASSSGSAGGGSYNEQFF
TRBJ1-2 NA TRBV28 NA TGTGCCAGCAGCCGTCCTGTAGGGTCGGCAGGGGACTATGGCTACACCTTC CASSRPVGSAGDYGYTF
TRBJ2-7 NA TRBV29-1 NA TGCAGCGTTGGGGGTTCGGGCAGGGGGGTTTCCTCCTCCTACGAGCAGTACTTC CSVGGSGRGVSSSYEQYF
TRBJ2-5 NA TRBV6-1 TRBD2 TGTGCCAGCAGTGAAGGGACTAGTCGGGAGACCCAGTACTTC CASSEGTSRETQYF
TRBJ2-6 few TRBV11-2 NA TGTGCCAGCAGCTTAACCCAGGGGGCCAACGTCCTGACTTTC CASSLTQGANVLTF
TRBJ1-4 NA TRBV2 NA TGTGCCAGCAGTGCGACGGGGGGGGATAATGAAAAACTGTTTTTT CASSATGGDNEKLFF
TRBJ2-7 NA TRBV11-2 NA TGTGCCAGCAGCTCCGACGGCGGAGAGCAGTACTTC CASSSDGGEQYF
TRBJ1-5 few TRBV19 NA TGTGCCAGTAGTATAGTGCAGGGGCCCCAGCATTTT CASSIVQGPQHF
TRBJ2-1 NA TRBV2 NA TGTGCCAGCAGTTACGGATTCGGGAGAGCCAGTGAGCAGTTCTTC CASSYGFGRASEQFF
TRBJ2-3 NA TRBV6-5 NA TGTGCCAGCAGCAGACTAGAAACAGATACGCAGTATTTT CASSRLETDTQYF
TRBJ2-7 NA TRBV19 NA TGTGCCAGTAGTATCGGAATGGGACTCCCTTTGCCGCAGTACTTC CASSIGMGLPLPQYF
TRBJ2-1 NA TRBV5-1 NA TGCGCCAGCAGCTCTTTGGCAGACAATGAGCAGTTCTTC CASSSLADNEQFF
TRBJ1-1 few TRBV5-1 NA TGCGCCAGCAGCTTGGATCCGGGGAACACTGAAGCTTTCTTT CASSLDPGNTEAFF
TRBJ2-7 NA TRBV11-3 NA TGTGCCAGCAGCTCCTACGATTACGAGCAGTACTTC CASSSYDYEQYF
TRBJ1-2 NA TRBV7-9 TRBD1 TGTGCCAGCAGCGCTACAGGGGAGGCTGGCTACACCTTC CASSATGEAGYTF
TRBJ2-7 NA TRBV7-2 NA TGTGCCAGCAGCTCCCCATCCGGCTACGAGCAGTACTTC CASSSPSGYEQYF
TRBJ2-7 NA TRBV6-5 TRBD2 TGTGCCAGCAACAGACTAGCTCGCCCCTACGAGCAGTACTTC CASNRLARPYEQYF
TRBJ1-5 NA TRBV7-6 NA TGTGCCAGCAGCTTAGCACAGAATCAGCCCCAGCATTTT CASSLAQNQPQHF
TRBJ2-7 NA TRBV5-4 TRBD1 TGTGCCAGCAGCTTGGTAGGGGGCTTCGCCGAGCAGTACTTC CASSLVGGFAEQYF
TRBJ1-3 once TRBV7-2 NA TGTGCCAGCAGGTTCTCGGGGGGAAACACCATATATTTT CASRFSGGNTIYF
TRBJ2-2 once TRBV29-1 NA TGCAGCGCCTCGGACAGACCGAACACCGGGGAGCTGTTTTTT CSASDRPNTGELFF
TRBJ1-4 NA TRBV4-1 TRBD1 TGCGCCAGCACCAACCAGGGGGATTTTGAAAAACTGTTTTTT CASTNQGDFEKLFF
TRBJ2-1 NA TRBV7-2 TRBD2 TGTGCCAGCAGCTTAAGCGGGAGAAGAATAGATGAGCAGTTCTTC CASSLSGRRIDEQFF
TRBJ2-7 NA TRBV18 TRBD2 TGTGCCAGCTCACCCCTAGGATCTAGCGGGACCTTATACGAGCAGTACTTC CASSPLGSSGTLYEQYF
TRBJ2-3 NA TRBV5-1 NA TGCGCCAGCAGTCGTGGGGGGACAGATACGCAGTATTTT CASSRGGTDTQYF
TRBJ1-5 NA TRBV28 NA TGTGCCAGCAGTTCAAACGCGGGGGCCGCCCAGCATTTT CASSSNAGAAQHF
TRBJ2-1 NA TRBV19 TRBD2 TGTGCCAGTAGTATGGTGCGGGAGGCCCGGAATGAGCAGTTCTTC CASSMVREARNEQFF
TRBJ1-1 NA TRBV18 NA TGTGCCAGCTCACCAAATTCCAGGGACACTGAAGCTTTCTTT CASSPNSRDTEAFF
TRBJ1-2 NA TRBV27 NA TGTGCCAGCAGTTTTGACAGAAACTATGGCTACACCTTC CASSFDRNYGYTF
TRBJ2-2 NA TRBV30 TRBD2 TGTGCCTGGAGTGTATCCCGGACTAGCGGTCTCACCGGGGAGCTGTTTTTT CAWSVSRTSGLTGELFF
TRBJ1-1 few TRBV30 TRBD1 TGTGCCTGGGATACAGGGGTTGAAGCTTTCTTT CAWDTGVEAFF
TRBJ2-1 NA TRBV7-8 TRBD2 TGTGCCAGCGCGGGGGGGGAACCCTACAATGAGCAGTTCTTC CASAGGEPYNEQFF
TRBJ2-4 NA TRBV23-1 NA TGCGCCAGCAGTCAACCCTGCCGCCTCCTCGGACAGAACGGTGCCAAAAACATTCAGTACTTC CASSQPCRLLGQNGAKNIQYF
TRBJ1-5 few TRBV18 NA TGTGCCAGCTCAATAGTAGGCTTAGGAGATCAGCCCCAGCATTTT CASSIVGLGDQPQHF
TRBJ2-7 NA TRBV28 TRBD2 TGTGCCAGCAGTGGAGCTAGCGGGAGGCACTACGAGCAGTACTTC CASSGASGRHYEQYF
TRBJ2-3 NA TRBV19 TRBD2 TGTGCCAGTAGTATAGGGCTAGCGGGAGGCCCTAGCACAGATACGCAGTATTTT CASSIGLAGGPSTDTQYF
TRBJ1-1 NA TRBV7-8 NA TGTGCCAGCAGCCTGGAGGGTAGGGATTGGAACACTGAAGCTTTCTTT CASSLEGRDWNTEAFF
TRBJ2-1 NA TRBV5-1 NA TGCGCCAGCAGCTTGGGGGACTGGGGGGATGAGCAGTTCTTC CASSLGDWGDEQFF
TRBJ2-5 NA TRBV6-4 NA TGTGCCAGCACCCGACGGGGTGCGACCCAGTACTTC CASTRRGATQYF
TRBJ1-2 NA TRBV30 TRBD1 TGTGCCTGGAGCCCAACGACAGGGGGCGGGGGGCCCTATGGCTACACCTTC CAWSPTTGGGGPYGYTF
TRBJ2-7 NA TRBV5-4 TRBD1 TGTGCCAGCAGCGGTGGGACAGGGGAATGGTACGAGCAGTACTTC CASSGGTGEWYEQYF
TRBJ2-1 NA TRBV6-5 TRBD2 TGTGCCAGCAGTTACTCGGGAGGAGCGGGAGTGAGGGAGCAGTTCTTC CASSYSGGAGVREQFF
TRBJ2-5 NA TRBV5-1 TRBD2 TGCGCCAGCAGCTTTCAGGGAGGGGAGACCCAGTACTTC CASSFQGGETQYF